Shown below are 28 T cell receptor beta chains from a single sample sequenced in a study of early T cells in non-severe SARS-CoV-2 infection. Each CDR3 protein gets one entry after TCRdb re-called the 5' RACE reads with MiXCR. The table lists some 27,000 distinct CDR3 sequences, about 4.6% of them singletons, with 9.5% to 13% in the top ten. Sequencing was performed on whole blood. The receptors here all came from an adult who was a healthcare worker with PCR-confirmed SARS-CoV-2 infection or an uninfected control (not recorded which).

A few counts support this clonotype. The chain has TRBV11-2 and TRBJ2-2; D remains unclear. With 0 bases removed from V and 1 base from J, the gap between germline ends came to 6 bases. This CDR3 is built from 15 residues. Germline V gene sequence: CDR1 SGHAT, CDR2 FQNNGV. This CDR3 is CASSLEALNTGELFF. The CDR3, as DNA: TGTGCCAGCAGCTTAGAGGCCTTGAACACCGGGGAGCTGTTTTTT.

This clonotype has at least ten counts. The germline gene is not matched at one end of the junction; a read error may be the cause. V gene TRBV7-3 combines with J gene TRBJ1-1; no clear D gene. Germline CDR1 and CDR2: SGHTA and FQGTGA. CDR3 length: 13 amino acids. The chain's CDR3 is CASSLTANTEAFF. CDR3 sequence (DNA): TGTGCCAGCAGCCTAACAGCAAACACTGAAGCTTTCTTT.

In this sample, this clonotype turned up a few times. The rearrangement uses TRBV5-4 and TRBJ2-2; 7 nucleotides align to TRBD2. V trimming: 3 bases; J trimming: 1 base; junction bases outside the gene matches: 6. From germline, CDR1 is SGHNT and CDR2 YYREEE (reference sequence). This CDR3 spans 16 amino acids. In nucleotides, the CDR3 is TGTGCCAGCAGCTCCGGCCGGGGGGAGAACACCGGGGAGCTGTTTTTT. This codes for CASSSGRGENTGELFF.

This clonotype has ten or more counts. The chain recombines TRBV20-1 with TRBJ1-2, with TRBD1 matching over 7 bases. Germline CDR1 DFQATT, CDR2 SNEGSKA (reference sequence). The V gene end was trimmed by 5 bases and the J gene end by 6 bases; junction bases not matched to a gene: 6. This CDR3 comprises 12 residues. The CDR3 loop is CSAPGQADGYTF. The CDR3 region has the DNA TGCAGTGCTCCTGGACAGGCGGATGGCTACACCTTC.

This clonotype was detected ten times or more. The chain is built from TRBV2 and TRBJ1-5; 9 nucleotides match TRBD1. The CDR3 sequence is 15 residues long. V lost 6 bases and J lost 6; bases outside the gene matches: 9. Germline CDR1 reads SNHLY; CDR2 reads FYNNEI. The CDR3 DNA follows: TGTGCCAGCAGGGGGGACAGGGTGGGTAGTCAGCCCCAGCATTTT. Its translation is CASRGDRVGSQPQHF.

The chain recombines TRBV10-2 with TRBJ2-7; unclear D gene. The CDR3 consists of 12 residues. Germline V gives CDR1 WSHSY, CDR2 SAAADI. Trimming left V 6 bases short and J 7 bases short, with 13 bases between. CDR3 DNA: TGCGCCAGCAGGACCCAAGGGCAAGAGCAGTACTTC. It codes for CASRTQGQEQYF.

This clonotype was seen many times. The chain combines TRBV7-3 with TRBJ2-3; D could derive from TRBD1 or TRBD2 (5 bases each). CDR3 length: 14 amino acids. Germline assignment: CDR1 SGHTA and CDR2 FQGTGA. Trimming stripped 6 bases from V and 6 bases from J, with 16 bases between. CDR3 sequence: CASSNGASSDTQYF. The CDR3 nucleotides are TGTGCCAGCAGTAATGGGGCTAGCTCGGATACGCAGTATTTT.

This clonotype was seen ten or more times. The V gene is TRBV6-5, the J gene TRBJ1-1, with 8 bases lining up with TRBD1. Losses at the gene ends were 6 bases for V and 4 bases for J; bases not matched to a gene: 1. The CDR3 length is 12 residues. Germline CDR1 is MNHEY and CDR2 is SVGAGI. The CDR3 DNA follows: TGTGCCAGCAGCAGGGGGCCCACTGAAGCTTTCTTT. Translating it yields CASSRGPTEAFF.

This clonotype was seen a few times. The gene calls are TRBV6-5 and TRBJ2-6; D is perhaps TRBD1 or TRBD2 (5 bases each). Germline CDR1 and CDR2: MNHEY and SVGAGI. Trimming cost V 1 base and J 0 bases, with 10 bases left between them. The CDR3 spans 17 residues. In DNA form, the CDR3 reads TGTGCCAGCAGTTACTTGGGACGGATCTCTGGGGCCAACGTCCTGACTTTC. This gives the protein CASSYLGRISGANVLTF.

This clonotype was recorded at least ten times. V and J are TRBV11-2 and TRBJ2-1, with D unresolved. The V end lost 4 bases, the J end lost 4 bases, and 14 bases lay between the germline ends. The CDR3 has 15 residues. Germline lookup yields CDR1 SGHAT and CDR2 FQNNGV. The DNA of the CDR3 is TGTGCCAGCAGCTCCTCGGGTTCTCCTTACAATGAGCAGTTCTTC. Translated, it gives CASSSSGSPYNEQFF.

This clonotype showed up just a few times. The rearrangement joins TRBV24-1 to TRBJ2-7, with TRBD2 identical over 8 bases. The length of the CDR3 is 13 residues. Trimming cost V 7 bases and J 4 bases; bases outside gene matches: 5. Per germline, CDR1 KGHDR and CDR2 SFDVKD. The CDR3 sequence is CATRTEREYEQYF. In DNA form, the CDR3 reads TGTGCCACCAGGACGGAGCGGGAGTACGAGCAGTACTTC.

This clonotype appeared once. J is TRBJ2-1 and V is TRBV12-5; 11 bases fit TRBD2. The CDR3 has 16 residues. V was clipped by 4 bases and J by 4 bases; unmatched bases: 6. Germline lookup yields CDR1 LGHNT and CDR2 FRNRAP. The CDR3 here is CASGSRLAGPYNEQFF. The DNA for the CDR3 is TGTGCTAGTGGTTCCCGACTAGCGGGACCGTACAATGAGCAGTTCTTC.

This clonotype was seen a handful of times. CDR3 sequence reads: CASSSPPRRNSYEQYF. CDR3 nucleotides: TGTGCCAGCAGCTCCCCCCCCCGCCGGAACTCCTACGAGCAGTACTTC. The V and J genes are TRBV7-9 and TRBJ2-7; D is ambiguous. CDR3 length equals 16 residues. Germline V gene lookup returns CDR1 SEHNR and CDR2 FQNEAQ (reference sequence). V was clipped by 4 bases and J by 0 bases, with 16 bases between them.

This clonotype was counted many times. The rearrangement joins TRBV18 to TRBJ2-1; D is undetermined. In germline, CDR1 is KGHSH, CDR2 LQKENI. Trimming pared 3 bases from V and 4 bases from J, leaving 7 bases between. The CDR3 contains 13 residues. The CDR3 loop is CASSPPDYNEQFF. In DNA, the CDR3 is TGTGCCAGCTCACCTCCGGATTACAATGAGCAGTTCTTC.

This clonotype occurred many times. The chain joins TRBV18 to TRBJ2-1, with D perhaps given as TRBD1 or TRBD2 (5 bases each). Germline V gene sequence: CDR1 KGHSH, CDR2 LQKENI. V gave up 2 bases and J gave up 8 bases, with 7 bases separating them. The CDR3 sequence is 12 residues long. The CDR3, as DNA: TGTGCCAGCTCACCAAGGGGAGATGAGCAGTTCTTC. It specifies CASSPRGDEQFF.

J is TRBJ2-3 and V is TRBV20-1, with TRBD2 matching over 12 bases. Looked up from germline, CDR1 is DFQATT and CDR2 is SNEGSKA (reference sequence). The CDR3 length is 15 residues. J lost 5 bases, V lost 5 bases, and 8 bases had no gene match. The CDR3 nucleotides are TGCAGTGCTGGAAGACTAGCGGGAGTTGAAGATACGCAGTATTTT. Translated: CSAGRLAGVEDTQYF.

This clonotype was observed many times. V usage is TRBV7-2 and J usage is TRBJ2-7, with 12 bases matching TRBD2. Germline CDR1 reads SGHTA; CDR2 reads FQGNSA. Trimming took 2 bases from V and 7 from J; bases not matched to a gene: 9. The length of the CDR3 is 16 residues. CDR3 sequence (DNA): TGTGCCAGCAGCTTACTGAGGACTAGCGGGATGAGGGAGCAGTACTTC. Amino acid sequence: CASSLLRTSGMREQYF.

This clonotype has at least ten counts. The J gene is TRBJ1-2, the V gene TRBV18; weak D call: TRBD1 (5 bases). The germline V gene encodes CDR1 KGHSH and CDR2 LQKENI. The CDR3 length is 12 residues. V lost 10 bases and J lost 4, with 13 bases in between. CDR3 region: CATTGPSYGYTF. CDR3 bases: TGTGCCACCACGGGGCCCTCCTATGGCTACACCTTC.

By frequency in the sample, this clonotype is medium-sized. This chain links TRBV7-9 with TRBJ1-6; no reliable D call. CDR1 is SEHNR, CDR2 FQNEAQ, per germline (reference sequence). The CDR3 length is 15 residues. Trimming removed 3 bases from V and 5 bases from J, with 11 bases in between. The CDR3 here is CASSLAETNNSPLHF. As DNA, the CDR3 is TGTGCCAGCAGCTTGGCAGAAACTAATAATTCACCCCTCCACTTT.

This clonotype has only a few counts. CDR3: CASNTGRWAKNIQYF. In DNA, the CDR3 is TGTGCCAGCAATACAGGGAGATGGGCCAAAAACATTCAGTACTTC. The chain recombines TRBV2 with TRBJ2-4; possibly TRBD1 for D (6 bases). Looked up from germline, CDR1 is SNHLY and CDR2 is FYNNEI. The CDR3 covers 15 residues. V lost 7 bases and J lost 1, with 14 bases in between.

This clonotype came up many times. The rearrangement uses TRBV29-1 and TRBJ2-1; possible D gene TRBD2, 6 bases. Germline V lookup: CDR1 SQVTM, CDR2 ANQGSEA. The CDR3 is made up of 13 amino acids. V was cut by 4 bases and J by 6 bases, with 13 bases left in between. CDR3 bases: TGCAGCGTTGCCCTAGGGACTGTCAATGAGCAGTTCTTC. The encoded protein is CSVALGTVNEQFF.

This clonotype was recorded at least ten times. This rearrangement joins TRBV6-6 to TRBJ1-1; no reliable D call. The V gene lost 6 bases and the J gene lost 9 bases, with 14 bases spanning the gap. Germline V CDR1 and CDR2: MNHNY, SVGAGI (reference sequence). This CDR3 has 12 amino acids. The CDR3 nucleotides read TGTGCCAGCAGGGACGGGTTTGAACAAGCTTTCTTT. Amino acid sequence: CASRDGFEQAFF.

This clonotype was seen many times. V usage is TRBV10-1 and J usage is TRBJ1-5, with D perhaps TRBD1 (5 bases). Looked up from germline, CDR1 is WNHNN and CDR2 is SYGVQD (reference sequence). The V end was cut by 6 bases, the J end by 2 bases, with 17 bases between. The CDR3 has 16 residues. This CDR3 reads CASSPDMLWGNQPQHF. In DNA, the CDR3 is TGCGCCAGCAGCCCGGACATGTTGTGGGGCAATCAGCCCCAGCATTTT.

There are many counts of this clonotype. The CDR3 DNA reads as TGTGCCAGCAGTTTTGGGGCTTCAATGAACACTGAAGCTTTCTTT. It encodes CASSFGASMNTEAFF. The rearrangement joins TRBV12-3 or TRBV12-4 to TRBJ1-1, with D possibly TRBD1 on 5 matching bases. Trimming took off 3 bases at V and 0 bases at J, with 11 bases between the two ends. This CDR3 spans 15 amino acids.

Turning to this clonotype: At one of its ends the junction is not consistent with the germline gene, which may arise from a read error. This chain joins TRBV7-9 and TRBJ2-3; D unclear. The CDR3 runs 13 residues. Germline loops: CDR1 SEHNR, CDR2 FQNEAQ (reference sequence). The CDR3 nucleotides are TGTGCCAGCAGCTTAGAAGTCACAGATATGCAGTATTTT. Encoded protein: CASSLEVTDMQYF.

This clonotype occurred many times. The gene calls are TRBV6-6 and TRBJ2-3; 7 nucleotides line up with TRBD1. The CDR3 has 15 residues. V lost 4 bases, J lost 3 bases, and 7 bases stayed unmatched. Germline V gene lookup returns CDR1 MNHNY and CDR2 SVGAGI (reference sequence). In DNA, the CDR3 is TGTGCCAGCAGTTTATTCGCAGGGGGAACAGATACGCAGTATTTT. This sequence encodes CASSLFAGGTDTQYF.

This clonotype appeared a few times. The CDR3 sequence: CASSPGSTYEQYF. Here the CDR3 DNA reads TGTGCCAGCTCACCGGGCTCCACCTACGAGCAGTACTTC. The V and J genes are TRBV18 and TRBJ2-7; no reliable D call. The germline V gene encodes CDR1 KGHSH and CDR2 LQKENI. V was clipped by 3 bases and J by 2 bases, with 8 bases between them. The CDR3 spans 13 residues.

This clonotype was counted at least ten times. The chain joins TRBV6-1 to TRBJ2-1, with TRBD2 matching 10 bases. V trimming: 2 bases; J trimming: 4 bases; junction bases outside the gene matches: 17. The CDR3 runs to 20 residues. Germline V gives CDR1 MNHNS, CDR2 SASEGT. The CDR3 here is CASSELGLAVVRPGYNEQFF. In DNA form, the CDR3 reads TGTGCCAGCAGTGAACTCGGACTAGCGGTGGTTAGGCCTGGGTACAATGAGCAGTTCTTC.